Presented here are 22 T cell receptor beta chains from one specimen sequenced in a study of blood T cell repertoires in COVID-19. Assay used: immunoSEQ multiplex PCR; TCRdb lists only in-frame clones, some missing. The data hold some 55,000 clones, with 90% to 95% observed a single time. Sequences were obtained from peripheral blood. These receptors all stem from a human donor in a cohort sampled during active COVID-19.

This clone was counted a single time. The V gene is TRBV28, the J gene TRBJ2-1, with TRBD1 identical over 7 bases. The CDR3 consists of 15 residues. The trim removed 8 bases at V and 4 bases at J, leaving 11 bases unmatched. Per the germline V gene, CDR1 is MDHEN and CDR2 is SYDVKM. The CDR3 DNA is TGTGCCAGCGACGCGGCCGGGACAGAGTACAATGAGCAGTTCTTC. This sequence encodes CASDAAGTEYNEQFF. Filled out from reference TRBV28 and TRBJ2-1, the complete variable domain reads DVKVTQSSRYLVKRTGEKVFLECVQDMDHENMFWYRQDPGLGLRLIYFSYDVKMKEKGDIPEGYSVSREKKERFSLILESASTNQTSMYLCASDAAGTEYNEQFFGPGTRLTVL.

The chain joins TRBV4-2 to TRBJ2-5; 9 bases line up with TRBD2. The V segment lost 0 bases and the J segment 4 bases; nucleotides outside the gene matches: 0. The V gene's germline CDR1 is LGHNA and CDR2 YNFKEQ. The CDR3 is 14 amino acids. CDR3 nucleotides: TGTGCCAGCAGCCAAGAGGGACTAGCAGAGACCCAGTACTTC. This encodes CASSQEGLAETQYF.

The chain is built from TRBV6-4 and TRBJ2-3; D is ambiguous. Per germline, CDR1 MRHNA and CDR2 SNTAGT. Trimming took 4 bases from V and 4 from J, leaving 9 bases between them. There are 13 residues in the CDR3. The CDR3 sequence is CASSARASDTQYF. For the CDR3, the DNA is TGTGCCAGCAGTGCCCGCGCATCAGATACGCAGTATTTT.

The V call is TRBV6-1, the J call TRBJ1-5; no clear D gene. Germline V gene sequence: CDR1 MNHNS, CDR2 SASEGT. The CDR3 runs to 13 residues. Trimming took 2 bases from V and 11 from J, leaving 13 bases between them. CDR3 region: CASSEISGGTQHF. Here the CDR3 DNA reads TGTGCCAGCAGTGAAATTAGTGGCGGGACCCAGCATTTT.

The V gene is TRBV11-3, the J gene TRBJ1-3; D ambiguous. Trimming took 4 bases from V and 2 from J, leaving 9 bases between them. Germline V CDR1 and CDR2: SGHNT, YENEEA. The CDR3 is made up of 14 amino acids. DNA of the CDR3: TGTGCCAGCAGCTATGGAGGGACTGGAAACACCATATATTTT. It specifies CASSYGGTGNTIYF.

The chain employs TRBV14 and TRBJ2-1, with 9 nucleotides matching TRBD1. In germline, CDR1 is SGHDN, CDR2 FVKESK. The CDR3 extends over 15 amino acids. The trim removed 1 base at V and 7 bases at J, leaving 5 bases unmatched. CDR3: CASSQGDRVVNEQFF. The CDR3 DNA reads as TGTGCCAGCAGCCAAGGGGACAGGGTAGTAAATGAGCAGTTCTTC.

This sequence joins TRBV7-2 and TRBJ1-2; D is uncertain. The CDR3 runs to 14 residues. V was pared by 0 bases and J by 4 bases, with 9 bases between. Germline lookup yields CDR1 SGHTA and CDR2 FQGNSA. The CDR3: CASSLARVGYGYTF. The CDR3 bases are TGTGCCAGCAGCTTAGCCCGGGTCGGCTATGGCTACACCTTC. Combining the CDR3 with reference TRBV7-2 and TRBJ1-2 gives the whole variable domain GAGVSQSPSNKVTEKGKDVELRCDPISGHTALYWYRQSLGQGLEFLIYFQGNSAPDKSGLPSDRFSAERTGGSVSTLTIQRTQQEDSAVYLCASSLARVGYGYTFGSGTRLTVV.

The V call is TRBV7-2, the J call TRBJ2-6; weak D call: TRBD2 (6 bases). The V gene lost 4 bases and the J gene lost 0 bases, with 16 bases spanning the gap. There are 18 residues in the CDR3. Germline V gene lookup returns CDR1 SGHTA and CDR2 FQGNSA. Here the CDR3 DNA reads TGTGCCAGCAGCTGGGGTTGGAGGGCCAACTCTGGGGCCAACGTCCTGACTTTC. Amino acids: CASSWGWRANSGANVLTF.

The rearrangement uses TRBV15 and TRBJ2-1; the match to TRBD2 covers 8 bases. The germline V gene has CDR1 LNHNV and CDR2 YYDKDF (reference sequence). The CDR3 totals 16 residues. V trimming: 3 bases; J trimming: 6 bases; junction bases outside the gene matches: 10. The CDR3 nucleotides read TGTGCCACCAGCAGGCGAGTCGGCGGGAGGAGCAATGAGCAGTTCTTC. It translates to CATSRRVGGRSNEQFF. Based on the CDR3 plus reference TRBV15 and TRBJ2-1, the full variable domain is DAMVIQNPRYQVTQFGKPVTLSCSQTLNHNVMYWYQQKSSQAPKLLFHYYDKDFNNEADTPDNFQSRRPNTSFCFLDIRSPGLGDTAMYLCATSRRVGGRSNEQFFGPGTRLTVL.

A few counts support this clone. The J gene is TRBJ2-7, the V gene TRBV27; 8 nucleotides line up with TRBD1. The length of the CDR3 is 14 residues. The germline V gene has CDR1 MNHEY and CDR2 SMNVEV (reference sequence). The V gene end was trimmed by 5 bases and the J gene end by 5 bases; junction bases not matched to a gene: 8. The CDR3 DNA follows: TGTGCCAGCAGTCTACAGGGGGGCCTTGACGAGCAGTACTTC. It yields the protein CASSLQGGLDEQYF.

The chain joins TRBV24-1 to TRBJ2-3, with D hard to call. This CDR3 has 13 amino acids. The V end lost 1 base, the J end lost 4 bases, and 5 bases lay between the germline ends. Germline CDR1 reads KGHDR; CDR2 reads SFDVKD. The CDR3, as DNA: TGTGCCACCAGTGATTTACTGCCAGATACGCAGTATTTT. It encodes CATSDLLPDTQYF.

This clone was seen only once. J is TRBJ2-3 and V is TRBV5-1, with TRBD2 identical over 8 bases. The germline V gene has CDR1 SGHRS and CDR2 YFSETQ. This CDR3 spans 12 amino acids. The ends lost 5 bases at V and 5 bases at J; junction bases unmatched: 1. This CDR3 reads CASRREVDTQYF. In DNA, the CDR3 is TGCGCCAGCAGGCGGGAGGTAGATACGCAGTATTTT.

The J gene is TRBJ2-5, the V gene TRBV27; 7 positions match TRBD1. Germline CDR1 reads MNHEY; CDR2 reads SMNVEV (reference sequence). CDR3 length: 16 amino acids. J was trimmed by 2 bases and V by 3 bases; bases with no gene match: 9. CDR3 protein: CASSFFDRERQETQYF. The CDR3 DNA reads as TGTGCCAGCAGTTTTTTTGACAGGGAGCGACAAGAGACCCAGTACTTC.

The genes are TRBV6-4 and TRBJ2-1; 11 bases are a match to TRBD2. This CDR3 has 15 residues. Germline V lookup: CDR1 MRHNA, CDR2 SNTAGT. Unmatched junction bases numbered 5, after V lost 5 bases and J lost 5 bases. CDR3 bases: TGTGCCAGCAGTAACCTAGCGGGAGGTCACAATGAGCAGTTCTTC. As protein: CASSNLAGGHNEQFF.

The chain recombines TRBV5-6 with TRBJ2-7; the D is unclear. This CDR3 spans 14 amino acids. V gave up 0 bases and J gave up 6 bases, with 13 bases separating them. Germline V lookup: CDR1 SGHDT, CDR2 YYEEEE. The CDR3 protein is CASSLETGLGEQYF. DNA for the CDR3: TGTGCCAGCAGCTTGGAGACGGGTCTGGGCGAGCAGTACTTC.

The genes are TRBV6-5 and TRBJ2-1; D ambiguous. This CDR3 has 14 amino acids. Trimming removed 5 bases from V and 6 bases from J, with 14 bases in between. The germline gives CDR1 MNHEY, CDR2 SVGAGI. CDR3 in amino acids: CASSSNFRANEQFF. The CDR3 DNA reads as TGTGCCAGCAGTAGTAATTTTAGAGCCAATGAGCAGTTCTTC.

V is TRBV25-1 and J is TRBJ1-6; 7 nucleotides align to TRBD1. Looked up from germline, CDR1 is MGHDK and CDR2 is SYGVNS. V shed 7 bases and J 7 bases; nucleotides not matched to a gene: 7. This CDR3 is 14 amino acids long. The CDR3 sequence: CASTWDSENSPLHF. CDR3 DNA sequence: TGTGCCAGCACTTGGGACAGCGAGAATTCACCCCTCCACTTT.

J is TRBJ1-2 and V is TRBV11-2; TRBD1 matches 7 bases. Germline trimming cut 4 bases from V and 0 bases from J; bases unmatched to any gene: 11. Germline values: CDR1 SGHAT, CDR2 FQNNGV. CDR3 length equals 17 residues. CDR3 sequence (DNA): TGTGCCAGCAGCTCAGCTGGACAGGAGGCTTCTAACTATGGCTACACCTTC. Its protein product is CASSSAGQEASNYGYTF.

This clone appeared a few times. The CDR3 loop reads CASSWTDNTDTQYF. The CDR3 DNA is TGCGCCAGCAGCTGGACAGACAACACAGATACGCAGTATTTT. The chain links TRBV5-1 to TRBJ2-3; perhaps TRBD1 as D (6 bases). Trimming removed 3 bases from V and 2 bases from J, with 10 bases in between. This CDR3 region has 14 residues. Germline V gives CDR1 SGHRS, CDR2 YFSETQ. Using reference TRBV5-1 and TRBJ2-3 for the parts outside the CDR3, the full variable domain is KAGVTQTPRYLIKTRGQQVTLSCSPISGHRSVSWYQQTPGQGLQFLFEYFSETQRNKGNFPGRFSGRQFSNSRSEMNVSTLELGDSALYLCASSWTDNTDTQYFGPGTRLTVL.

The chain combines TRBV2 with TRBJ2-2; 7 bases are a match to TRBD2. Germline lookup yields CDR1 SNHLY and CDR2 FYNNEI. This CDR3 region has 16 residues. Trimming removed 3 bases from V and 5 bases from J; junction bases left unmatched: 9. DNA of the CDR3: TGTGCCAGCAGTGACGTCAGAGGGGACTATACCGGGGAGCTGTTTTTT. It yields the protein CASSDVRGDYTGELFF.

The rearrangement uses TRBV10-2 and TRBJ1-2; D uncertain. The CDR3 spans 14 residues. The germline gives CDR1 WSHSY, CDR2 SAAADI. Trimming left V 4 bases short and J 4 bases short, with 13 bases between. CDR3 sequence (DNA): TGCGCCAGCAGTGCTGATGAGGTGAGCTATGGCTACACCTTC. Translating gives CASSADEVSYGYTF.

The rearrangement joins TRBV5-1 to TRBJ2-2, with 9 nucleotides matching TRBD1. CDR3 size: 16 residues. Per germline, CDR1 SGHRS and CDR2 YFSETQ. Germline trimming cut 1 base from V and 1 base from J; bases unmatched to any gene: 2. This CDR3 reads CASSLTGQGNTGELFF. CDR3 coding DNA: TGCGCCAGCAGCTTGACGGGACAGGGGAACACCGGGGAGCTGTTTTTT.